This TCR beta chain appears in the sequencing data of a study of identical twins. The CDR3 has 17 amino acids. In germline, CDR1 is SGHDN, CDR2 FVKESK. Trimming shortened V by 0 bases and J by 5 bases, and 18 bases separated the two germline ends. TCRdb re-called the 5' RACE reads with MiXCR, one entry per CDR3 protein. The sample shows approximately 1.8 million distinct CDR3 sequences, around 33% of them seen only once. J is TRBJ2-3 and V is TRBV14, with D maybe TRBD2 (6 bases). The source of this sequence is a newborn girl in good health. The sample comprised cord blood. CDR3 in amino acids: CASSQDIGGAIRDTQYF. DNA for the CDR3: TGTGCCAGCAGCCAAGATATCGGCGGGGCTATCAGAGATACGCAGTATTTT.